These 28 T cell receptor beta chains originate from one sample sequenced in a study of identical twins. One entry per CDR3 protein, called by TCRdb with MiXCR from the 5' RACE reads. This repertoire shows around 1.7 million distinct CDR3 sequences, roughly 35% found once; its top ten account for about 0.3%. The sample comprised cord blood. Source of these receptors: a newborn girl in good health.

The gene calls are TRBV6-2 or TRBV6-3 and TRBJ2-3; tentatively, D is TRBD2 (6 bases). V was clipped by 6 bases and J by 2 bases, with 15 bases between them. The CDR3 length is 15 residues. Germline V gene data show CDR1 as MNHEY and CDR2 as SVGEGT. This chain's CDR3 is CASSPGGQITDTQYF. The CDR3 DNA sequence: TGTGCCAGCAGCCCCGGGGGTCAAATCACAGATACGCAGTATTTT.

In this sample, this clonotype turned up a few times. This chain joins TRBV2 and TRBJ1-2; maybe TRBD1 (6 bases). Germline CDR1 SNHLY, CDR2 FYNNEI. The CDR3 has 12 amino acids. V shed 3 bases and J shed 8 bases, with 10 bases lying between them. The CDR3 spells CASSDLRGGYTF. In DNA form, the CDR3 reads TGTGCCAGCAGTGACCTCAGGGGCGGCTACACCTTC.

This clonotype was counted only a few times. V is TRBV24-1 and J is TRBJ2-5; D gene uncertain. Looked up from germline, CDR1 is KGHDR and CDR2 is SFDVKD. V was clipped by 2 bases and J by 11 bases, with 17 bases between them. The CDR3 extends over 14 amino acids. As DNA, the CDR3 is TGTGCCACCAGTGATTCCGGGTTGGGCAATGAGCAGTACTTC. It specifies CATSDSGLGNEQYF.

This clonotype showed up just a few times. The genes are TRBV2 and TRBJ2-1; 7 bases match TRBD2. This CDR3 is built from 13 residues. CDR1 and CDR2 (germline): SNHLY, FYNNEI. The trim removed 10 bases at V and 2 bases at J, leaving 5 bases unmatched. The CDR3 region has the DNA TGTGCCACCTGGGGGGGGACCTACAATGAGCAGTTCTTC. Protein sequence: CATWGGTYNEQFF.

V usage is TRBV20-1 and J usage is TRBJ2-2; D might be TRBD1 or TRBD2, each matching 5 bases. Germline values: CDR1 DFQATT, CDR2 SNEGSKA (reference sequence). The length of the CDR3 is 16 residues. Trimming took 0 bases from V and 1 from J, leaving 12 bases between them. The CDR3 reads CSARDSGPRNTGELFF. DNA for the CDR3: TGCAGTGCTAGAGATTCGGGACCACGGAACACCGGGGAGCTGTTTTTT.

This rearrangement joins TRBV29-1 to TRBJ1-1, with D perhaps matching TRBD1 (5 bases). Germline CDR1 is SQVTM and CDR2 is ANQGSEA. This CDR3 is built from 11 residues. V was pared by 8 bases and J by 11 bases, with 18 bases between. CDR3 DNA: TGCAGCATCGCTCAGGGTTTGGGTGCTTTCTTT. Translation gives CSIAQGLGAFF. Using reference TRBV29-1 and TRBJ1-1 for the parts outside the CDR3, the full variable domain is SAVISQKPSRDICQRGTSLTIQCQVDSQVTMMFWYRQQPGQSLTLIATANQGSEATYESGFVIDKFPISRPNLTFSTLTVSNMSPEDSSIYLCSIAQGLGAFFGQGTRLTVV.

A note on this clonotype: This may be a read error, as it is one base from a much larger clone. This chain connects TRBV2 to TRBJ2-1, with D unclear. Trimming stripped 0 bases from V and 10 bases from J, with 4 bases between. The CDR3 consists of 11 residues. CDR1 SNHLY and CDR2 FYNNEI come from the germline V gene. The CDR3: CASSEAAEQFF. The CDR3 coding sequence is TGTGCCAGCAGTGAAGCGGCCGAGCAGTTCTTC. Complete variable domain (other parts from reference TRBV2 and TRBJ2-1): EPEVTQTPSHQVTQMGQEVILRCVPISNHLYFYWYRQILGQKVEFLVSFYNNEISEKSEIFDDQFSVERPDGSNFTLKIRSTKLEDSAMYFCASSEAAEQFFGPGTRLTVL.

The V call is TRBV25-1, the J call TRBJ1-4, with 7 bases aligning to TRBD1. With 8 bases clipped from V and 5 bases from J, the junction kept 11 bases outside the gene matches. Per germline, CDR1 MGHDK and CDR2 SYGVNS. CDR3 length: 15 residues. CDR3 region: CASRQTRDSNEKLFF. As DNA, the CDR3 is TGTGCCAGCCGCCAGACCCGGGACAGCAATGAAAAACTGTTTTTT.

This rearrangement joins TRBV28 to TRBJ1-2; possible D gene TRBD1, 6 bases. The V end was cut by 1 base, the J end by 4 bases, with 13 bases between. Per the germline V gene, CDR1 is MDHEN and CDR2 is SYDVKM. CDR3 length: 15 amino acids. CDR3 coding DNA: TGTGCCAGCAGTTTATCGGGCAGGGGTGCCTATGGCTACACCTTC. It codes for CASSLSGRGAYGYTF.

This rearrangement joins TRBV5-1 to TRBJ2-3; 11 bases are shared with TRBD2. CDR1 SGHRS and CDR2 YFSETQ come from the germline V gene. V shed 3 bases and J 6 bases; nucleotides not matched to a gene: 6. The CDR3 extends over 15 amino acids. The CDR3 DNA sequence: TGCGCCAGCAGCTATAGCGGGAGGGCCGGCGATACGCAGTATTTT. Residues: CASSYSGRAGDTQYF.

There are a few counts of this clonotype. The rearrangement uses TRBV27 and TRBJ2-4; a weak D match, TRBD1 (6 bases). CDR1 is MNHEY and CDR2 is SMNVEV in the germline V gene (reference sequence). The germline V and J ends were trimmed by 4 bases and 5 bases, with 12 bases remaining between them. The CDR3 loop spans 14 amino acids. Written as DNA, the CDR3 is TGTGCCAGCAGTTACGGACAGCACCAAAACATTCAGTACTTC. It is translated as CASSYGQHQNIQYF.

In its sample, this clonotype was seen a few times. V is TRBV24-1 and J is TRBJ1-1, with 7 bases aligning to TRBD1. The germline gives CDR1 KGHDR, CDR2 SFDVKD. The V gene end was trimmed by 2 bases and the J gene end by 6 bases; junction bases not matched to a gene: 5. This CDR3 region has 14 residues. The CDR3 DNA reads TGTGCCACCAGTGATTGGTACAGGGGAGCTGAAGCTTTCTTT. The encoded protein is CATSDWYRGAEAFF.

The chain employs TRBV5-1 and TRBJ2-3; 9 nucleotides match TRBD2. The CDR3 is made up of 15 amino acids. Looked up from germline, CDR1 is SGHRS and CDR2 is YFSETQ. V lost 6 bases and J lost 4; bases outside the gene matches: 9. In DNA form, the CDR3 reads TGCGCCAGCAAAGCGGCACTAGCGGGCTCAGATACGCAGTATTTT. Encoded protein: CASKAALAGSDTQYF.

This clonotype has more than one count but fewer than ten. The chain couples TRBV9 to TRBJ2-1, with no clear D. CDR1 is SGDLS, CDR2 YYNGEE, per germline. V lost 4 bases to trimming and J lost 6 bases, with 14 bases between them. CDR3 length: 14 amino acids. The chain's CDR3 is CASSPQGPGNEQFF. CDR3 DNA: TGTGCCAGCAGCCCCCAAGGACCGGGCAATGAGCAGTTCTTC.

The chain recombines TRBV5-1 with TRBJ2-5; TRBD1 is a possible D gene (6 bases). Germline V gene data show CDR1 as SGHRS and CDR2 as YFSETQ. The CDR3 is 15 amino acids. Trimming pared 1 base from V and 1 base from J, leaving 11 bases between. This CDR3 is CASSLTGQSQETQYF. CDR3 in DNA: TGCGCCAGCAGCTTGACTGGACAGAGCCAAGAGACCCAGTACTTC.

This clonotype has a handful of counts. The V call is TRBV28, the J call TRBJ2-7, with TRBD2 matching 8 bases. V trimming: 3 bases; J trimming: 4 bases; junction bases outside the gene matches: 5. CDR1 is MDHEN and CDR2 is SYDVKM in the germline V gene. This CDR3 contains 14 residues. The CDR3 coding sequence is TGTGCCAGCAGTTTTCTAGCGGGTTATTACGAGCAGTACTTC. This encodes CASSFLAGYYEQYF. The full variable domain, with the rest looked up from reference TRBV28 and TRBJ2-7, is DVKVTQSSRYLVKRTGEKVFLECVQDMDHENMFWYRQDPGLGLRLIYFSYDVKMKEKGDIPEGYSVSREKKERFSLILESASTNQTSMYLCASSFLAGYYEQYFGPGTRLTVT.

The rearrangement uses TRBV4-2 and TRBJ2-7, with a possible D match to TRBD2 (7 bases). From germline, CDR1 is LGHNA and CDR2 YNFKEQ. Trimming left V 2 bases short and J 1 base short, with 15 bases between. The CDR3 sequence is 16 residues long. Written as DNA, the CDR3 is TGTGCCAGCAGCCAAAGGACGGGGGGCCCTTCCTACGAGCAGTACTTC. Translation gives CASSQRTGGPSYEQYF.

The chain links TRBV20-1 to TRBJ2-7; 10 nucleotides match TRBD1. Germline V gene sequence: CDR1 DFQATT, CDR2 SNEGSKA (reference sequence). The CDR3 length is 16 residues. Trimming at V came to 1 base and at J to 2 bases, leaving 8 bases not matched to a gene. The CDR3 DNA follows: TGCAGTGCTAGAGGGTCCCTTGGACAGGGGGCCTACGAGCAGTACTTC. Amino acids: CSARGSLGQGAYEQYF.

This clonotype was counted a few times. The chain's CDR3 is CASSFASGTDEQFF. The DNA for the CDR3 is TGTGCCAGCAGTTTTGCTAGCGGGACGGATGAGCAGTTCTTC. The V and J genes are TRBV28 and TRBJ2-1; 9 bases agree with TRBD2. The CDR3 loop spans 14 amino acids. Trimming at V came to 3 bases and at J to 8 bases, leaving 5 bases not matched to a gene. Germline V gene sequence: CDR1 MDHEN, CDR2 SYDVKM.

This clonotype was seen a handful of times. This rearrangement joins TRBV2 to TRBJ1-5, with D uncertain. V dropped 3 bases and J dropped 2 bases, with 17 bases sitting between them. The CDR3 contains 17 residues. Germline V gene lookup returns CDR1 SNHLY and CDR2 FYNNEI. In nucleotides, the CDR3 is TGTGCCAGCAGTGAGCCGGGCCCCTGGGGAGGCAATCAGCCCCAGCATTTT. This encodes CASSEPGPWGGNQPQHF.

The DNA for the CDR3 is TGCGCCAGCAGCTTGGCCGGACCCCGAAGCACAGATACGCAGTATTTT. Encoded protein: CASSLAGPRSTDTQYF. The rearrangement uses TRBV5-1 and TRBJ2-3, with no clear D. There are 16 residues in the CDR3. V was cut by 0 bases and J by 0 bases, with 11 bases left in between. The germline gives CDR1 SGHRS, CDR2 YFSETQ.

The CDR3 loop is CSVDLRDRGQETQYF. CDR3 coding DNA: TGCAGCGTTGACCTCCGGGACAGGGGCCAAGAGACCCAGTACTTC. This rearrangement joins TRBV29-1 to TRBJ2-5; TRBD1 aligns across 10 bases. V trimming: 3 bases; J trimming: 1 base; junction bases outside the gene matches: 5. The CDR3 is 15 amino acids. Germline V lookup: CDR1 SQVTM, CDR2 ANQGSEA.

CDR3 residues: CASSYSNRGASPLHF. In nucleotides, the CDR3 is TGTGCCAGCAGTTACTCGAACAGGGGGGCTTCACCCCTCCACTTT. The rearrangement joins TRBV6-5 to TRBJ1-6, with 8 bases fitting TRBD1. This CDR3 comprises 15 residues. Trimming at V came to 0 bases and at J to 9 bases, leaving 4 bases not matched to a gene. CDR1 MNHEY and CDR2 SVGAGI come from the germline V gene.

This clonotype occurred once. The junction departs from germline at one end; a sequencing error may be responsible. This chain's CDR3 is CASPPDPGNYEQYF. The CDR3 region has the DNA TGTGCCAGCCCACCAGATCCAGGGAACTACGAGCAGTACTTC. The V and J genes are TRBV18 and TRBJ2-7; D possibly corresponds to TRBD1 (5 bases). Germline loops: CDR1 KGHSH, CDR2 LQKENI. The CDR3 is 14 amino acids.

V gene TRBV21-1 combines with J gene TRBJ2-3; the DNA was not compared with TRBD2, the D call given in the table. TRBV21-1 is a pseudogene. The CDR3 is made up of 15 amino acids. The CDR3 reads CASSLTGRPGDTQYF. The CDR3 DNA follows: TGTGCCAGCAGCCTAACCGGGAGGCCGGGAGATACGCAGTATTTT.

As DNA, the CDR3 is TGTGCCAGCGGACTAGCGGGAGTCACTGATACGCAGTATTTT. The encoded protein is CASGLAGVTDTQYF. The V and J genes are TRBV28 and TRBJ2-3; 13 positions agree with TRBD2. V lost 8 bases and J lost 6; bases outside the gene matches: 5. The CDR3 loop spans 14 amino acids. Germline V gives CDR1 MDHEN, CDR2 SYDVKM.

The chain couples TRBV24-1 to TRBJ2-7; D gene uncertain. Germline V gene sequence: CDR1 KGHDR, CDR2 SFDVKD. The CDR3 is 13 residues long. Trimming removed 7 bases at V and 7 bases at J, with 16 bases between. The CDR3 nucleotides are TGTGCCACCAGGGCGGATCCGACCAATGAGCAGTACTTC. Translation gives CATRADPTNEQYF.

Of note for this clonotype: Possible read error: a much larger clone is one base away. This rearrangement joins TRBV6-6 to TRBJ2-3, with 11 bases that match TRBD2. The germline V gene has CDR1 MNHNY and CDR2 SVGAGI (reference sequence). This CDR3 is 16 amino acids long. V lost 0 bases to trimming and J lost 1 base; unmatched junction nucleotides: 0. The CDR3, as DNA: TGTGCCAGCAGTTACTCGACTAGCGGGGGCACAGATACGCAGTATTTT. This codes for CASSYSTSGGTDTQYF.